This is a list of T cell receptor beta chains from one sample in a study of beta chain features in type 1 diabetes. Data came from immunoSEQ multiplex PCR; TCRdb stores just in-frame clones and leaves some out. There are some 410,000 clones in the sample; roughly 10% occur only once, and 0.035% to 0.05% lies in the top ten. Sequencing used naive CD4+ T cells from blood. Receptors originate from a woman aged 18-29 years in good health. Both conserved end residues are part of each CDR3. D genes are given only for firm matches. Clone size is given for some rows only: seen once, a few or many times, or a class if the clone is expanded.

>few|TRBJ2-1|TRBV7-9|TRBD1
TGTGCCAGCACCTTCCGGGACAGGGACAATGAGCAGTTCTTC
CASTFRDRDNEQFF
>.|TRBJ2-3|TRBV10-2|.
TGCGCCAGCAGTGAGTTAGATACGCAGTATTTT
CASSELDTQYF
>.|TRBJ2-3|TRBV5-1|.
TGCGCCAGCAGCTTTGGGGGGAGCACAGATACGCAGTATTTT
CASSFGGSTDTQYF
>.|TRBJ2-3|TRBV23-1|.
TGCGCCAGCAGTCAACCGCCCAGGGGGGCCCCTAGCACAGATACGCAGTATTTT
CASSQPPRGAPSTDTQYF
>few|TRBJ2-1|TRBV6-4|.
TGTGCCAGCAGTGACGGGACATACAATGAGCAGTTCTTC
CASSDGTYNEQFF
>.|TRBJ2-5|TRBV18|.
TGTGCCAGCTCACCCGGGGCCAGAGAGACCCAGTACTTC
CASSPGARETQYF
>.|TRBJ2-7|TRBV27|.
TGTGCCAGCAGTTTACGTCGCTTCTCCTACGAGCAGTACTTC
CASSLRRFSYEQYF
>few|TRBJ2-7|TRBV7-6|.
TGTGCCAGCAGCTCAACTAGTGACGAGCAGTACTTC
CASSSTSDEQYF
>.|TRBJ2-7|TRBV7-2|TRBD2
TGTGCCAGCAGCTTACGGCGGGAGCGAGACGAGCAGTACTTC
CASSLRRERDEQYF
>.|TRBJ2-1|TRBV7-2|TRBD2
TGTGCCAGCAGCTACCAGCGGGGGGACTATGAGCAGTTCTTC
CASSYQRGDYEQFF
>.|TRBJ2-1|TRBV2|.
TGTGCCAGCAGTGAGCCTACTAGGAGAGAGTTCTTC
CASSEPTRREFF
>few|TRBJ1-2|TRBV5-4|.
TGTGCCAGCAGCATTTCACTGAACTATGGCTACACCTTC
CASSISLNYGYTF
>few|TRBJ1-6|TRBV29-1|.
TGCAGCGTCCGGGCCACCTATAATTCACCCCTCCACTTT
CSVRATYNSPLHF
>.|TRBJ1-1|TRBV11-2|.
TGTGCCAGCAGCTGGGGACGGAACACTGAAGCTTTCTTT
CASSWGRNTEAFF
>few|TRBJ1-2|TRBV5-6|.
TGTGCCAGCAGCTTGGTGCATCTAGATGGCTACACCTTC
CASSLVHLDGYTF
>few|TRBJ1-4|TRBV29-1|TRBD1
TGCAGCACACGACAGGGAGACGGGGAAAAACTGTTTTTT
CSTRQGDGEKLFF
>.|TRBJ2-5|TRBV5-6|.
TGTGCCAGCAGTTTTGCGGAGACCCAGTACTTC
CASSFAETQYF
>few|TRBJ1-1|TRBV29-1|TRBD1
TGCAGCGTTGCGGGACAGGGTAACACTGAAGCTTTCTTT
CSVAGQGNTEAFF
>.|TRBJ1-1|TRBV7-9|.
TGTGCCAGCAGCCCTTCGGAGTGGAACACTGAAGCTTTCTTT
CASSPSEWNTEAFF
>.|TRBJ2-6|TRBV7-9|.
TGTGCCAGCAGCTTAGCGCTAGACTCTGGGGCCAACGTCCTGACTTTC
CASSLALDSGANVLTF
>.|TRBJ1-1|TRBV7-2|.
TGTGCCAGCAGCTTAAGGCAGGGTTTGAACACTGAAGCTTTCTTT
CASSLRQGLNTEAFF
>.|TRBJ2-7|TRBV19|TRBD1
TGTGCCAGACCCGATACCCCGGACAGGGTCGTCTACGAGCAGTACTTC
CARPDTPDRVVYEQYF
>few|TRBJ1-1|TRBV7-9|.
TGTGCCAGCAGCTTACAGGTGACTATGAACACTGAAGCTTTCTTT
CASSLQVTMNTEAFF
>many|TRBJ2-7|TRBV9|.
TGTGCCAGCAGCGGCGCAGAACAGGGCAGGGGCTACGAGCAGTACTTC
CASSGAEQGRGYEQYF
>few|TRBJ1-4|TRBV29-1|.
TGCAGTTACCTGGGGGTTGGTGAAAAACTGTTTTTT
CSYLGVGEKLFF
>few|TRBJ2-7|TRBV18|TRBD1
TGTGCCAGCTCAAGGGACAGGGTCGGCTACGAGCAGTACTTC
CASSRDRVGYEQYF
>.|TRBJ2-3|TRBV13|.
TGTGCCAGCAGCTTGACGGGACGCCGAGACGATACGCAGTATTTT
CASSLTGRRDDTQYF
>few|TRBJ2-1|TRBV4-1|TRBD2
TGCGCCAGCAGCCAAGGGGTTCTAGCGGGAAACAATGAGCAGTTCTTC
CASSQGVLAGNNEQFF
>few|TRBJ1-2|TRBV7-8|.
TGTGCCAGCAGCTTTTCTTGGAGAAACTATGGCTACACCTTC
CASSFSWRNYGYTF
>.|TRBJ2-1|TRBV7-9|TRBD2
TGTGCCAGCAGCTCATGGACTAGCGGGAGAACTACTTACTACAATGAGCAGTTCTTC
CASSSWTSGRTTYYNEQFF
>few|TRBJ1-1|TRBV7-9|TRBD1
TGTGCCAGCAGCCTCACAGGGGGCGAGGCGGAAGCTTTCTTT
CASSLTGGEAEAFF
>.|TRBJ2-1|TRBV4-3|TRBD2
TGCGCCAGCAGCCAACGGGGGGATGAGCAGTTCTTC
CASSQRGDEQFF
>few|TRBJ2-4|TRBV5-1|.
TGCGCCAGCAGCTGGGTCGCCTCCTCCGGAAACATTCAGTACTTC
CASSWVASSGNIQYF
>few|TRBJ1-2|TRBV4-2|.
TGTGCCAGCAGCCAAGATCTGGGAAGAGGTGGCTACACCTTC
CASSQDLGRGGYTF
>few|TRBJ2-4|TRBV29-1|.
TGCAGCGTTGGAGAGTCATCAAACATTCAGTACTTC
CSVGESSNIQYF
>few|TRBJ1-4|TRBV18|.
TGTGCCAGCTCACCTACCACTTTCGGGATGGGTGAAAAACTGTTTTTT
CASSPTTFGMGEKLFF
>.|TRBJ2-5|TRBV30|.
TGTGCCTGGAGTGTACAGATCAAGACCCAGTACTTC
CAWSVQIKTQYF